This TCR beta chain was found in a study of read filtering for tumor transcriptome and immune sequencing. About the research overall: After DNase treatment, RNA was made into whole-transcriptome libraries.

From 300 to 450 ng of RNA, a library with molecular barcoded alpha/delta and beta/gamma adaptors was made. TCRdb called the reads again in MiXCR, with one record for every CDR3 protein. The data contain over 50,000 distinct CDR3 sequences, roughly 19% of them singletons. This clonotype was counted ten times or more. V was shortened by 1 base and J by 6 bases, with 12 bases between the two germline ends. From germline, CDR1 is SEHNR and CDR2 FQNEAQ (reference sequence). This CDR3 spans 15 amino acids. The sequencing input was a population of CD138-negative cells sorted from bone marrow. This chain connects TRBV7-9 to TRBJ2-2; a possible D gene is TRBD2 (5 bases). The receptor was isolated from a donor aged 40 or older with multiple myeloma. CDR3 bases: TGTGCCAGCAGCTTAGTAGTCAGCGGCGCCGGGGAGCTGTTTTTT. Protein product: CASSLVVSGAGELFF.